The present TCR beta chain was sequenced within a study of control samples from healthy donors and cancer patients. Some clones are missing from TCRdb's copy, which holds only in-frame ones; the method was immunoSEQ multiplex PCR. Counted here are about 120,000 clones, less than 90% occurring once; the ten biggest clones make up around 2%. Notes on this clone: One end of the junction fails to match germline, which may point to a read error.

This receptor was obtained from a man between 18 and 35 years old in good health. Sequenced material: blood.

CDR3 nucleotide sequence: TGTGCCAGCAGTCCGCAAATACTTTACACTAAAGCTTTCTTT. Its translation: CASSPQILYTKAFF. The genes are TRBV27 and TRBJ1-1; D is unresolved. Germline V gene sequence: CDR1 MNHEY, CDR2 SMNVEV (reference sequence). CDR3 length equals 14 residues.